These 4 T cell receptor beta chains share one sample of origin, sequenced in a study of PD-L1 blockade in urothelial cancer. The protocol was immunoSEQ multiplex PCR, while the TCRdb copy is restricted to in-frame clones and leaves out a portion. The repertoire holds tens of thousands of clones, with 87% as singletons. Time point given: pretreatment peripheral blood. Material: PBMCs, obtained around atezolizumab (anti-PD-L1) treatment. The receptors here all came from a woman aged 55-69 years with urothelial cancer.

This clone is a singleton in its sample. The chain carries TRBV27 and TRBJ2-7; TRBD2 is a possible D gene (5 bases). The CDR3 totals 13 residues. CDR1 is MNHEY, CDR2 SMNVEV, per germline (reference sequence). V shed 5 bases and J shed 7 bases, with 15 bases lying between them. CDR3 amino acids: CASSPRGLAEQYF. CDR3 bases: TGTGCCAGCAGTCCGCGCGGGCTAGCAGAGCAGTACTTC.

The chain carries TRBV18 and TRBJ2-7; the match to TRBD2 covers 7 bases. Germline V gene sequence: CDR1 KGHSH, CDR2 LQKENI. J gave up 3 bases and V 5 bases, and 13 bases lay outside the gene matches. This CDR3 region has 16 residues. The CDR3 spells CASSSLSGALNYEQYF. For the CDR3, the DNA is TGTGCCAGCTCATCCCTGAGCGGGGCCCTGAACTACGAGCAGTACTTC.

The J gene is TRBJ2-1, the V gene TRBV7-6, with 9 nucleotides matching TRBD2. CDR3 length: 17 amino acids. The ends lost 1 base at V and 1 base at J; junction bases unmatched: 5. CDR1 and CDR2 from the germline V gene are SGHVS and FNYEAQ. CDR3: CASSLGASGISYNEQFF. CDR3 nucleotide sequence: TGTGCCAGCAGCTTAGGGGCTAGCGGGATATCCTACAATGAGCAGTTCTTC.

The chain uses TRBV2 and TRBJ1-2; 9 bases are a match to TRBD1. CDR3 size: 15 residues. V lost 5 bases to trimming and J lost 4 bases; unmatched junction nucleotides: 8. From germline, CDR1 is SNHLY and CDR2 FYNNEI. The CDR3 DNA reads as TGTGCCAGCAGTTATACAGGGGGCGTCCCCTATGGCTACACCTTC. Its translation: CASSYTGGVPYGYTF.